The clone carrying this T cell receptor (beta chain) was observed a handful of times. Its antigen is unknown. In the same sample, other DNA sequences code for this CDR3. Every participating donor gave one draw, a heparinised blood sample averaging about 100 mL. Sorting that relied on CD45RO/CCR7/CD25/CD127/CD95/CD27 yielded CD4+ naive, central memory, regulatory and stem cell-like memory cells. These data belong to a study of beta chain features in type 1 diabetes. Turning to the study itself: There were some 110 million sorted cells examined across all samples.

The CDR3 has 15 residues. V was trimmed by 1 base and J by 2 bases, leaving 9 bases between them. CDR1 SGHTA and CDR2 FQGNSA come from the germline V gene. Whole-study findings and limits: In all four CD4+ subsets, TCRB CDR3 length was significantly, moderately reduced in type 1 diabetes. The similarity of naive, central memory and Treg TCRB repertoires appeared greater among patients than among healthy donors.

Expressed TCRB transcripts were sequenced after all isolated RNA was converted to cDNA. Clones were read by immunoSEQ multiplex PCR, and TCRdb kept only the in-frame ones, dropping some. The sample yields hundreds of thousands of clones, roughly 13% seen once. This sequence joins TRBV7-2 and TRBJ2-1; D is possibly TRBD2 (5 bases). The source material was naive CD4+ T cells from blood. The sequence derives from a young man with type 1 diabetes. CDR3 sequence: CASSLGAGPYNEQFF. CDR3 DNA: TGTGCCAGCAGCTTAGGGGCGGGCCCCTACAATGAGCAGTTCTTC.